These T cell receptor beta chains were read from a single sample in a study of T cell repertoires in cytomegalovirus infection. Their target antigens are unknown. TCRdb ran MiXCR on the reads and lists one entry per CDR3 protein. Of roughly 160,000 distinct CDR3 sequences listed, roughly 21% are singletons. The material sequenced was CD8+ T cells from cultured PBMCs, taken from culture after CMV antigen stimulation. The receptors here all came from a human donor in good health (CMV status not recorded). Some clones in this sample may be carry-over from other donors' samples. The CDR3 runs from the conserved cysteine through the conserved F or W. The order of the fields is clone size, V gene, CDR3 protein. A clone size is listed for some rows: how often the clone was seen (once, few, many), or a class if it is expanded.

>.|TRBV7-6
CASSLEVSPGPQVYGYTF
>.|TRBV7-6
CASSSALAGGSTDTQYF
>.|TRBV7-9
CASSPGQGSGYEQYF
>few|TRBV6-6
CASSYSAGGGPYNEQFF
>.|TRBV7-8
CASDPGLGAYEQYF
>few|TRBV6-5
CASSRGWGDFYSEQFF
>few|TRBV7-9
CASLNSYGRGEAFF
>.|TRBV27
CASSLSAENTEAFF
>few|TRBV27
CASSNGTGAPNTEAFF
>few|TRBV9
CASSVEGVDRDEQFF
>few|TRBV6-2/TRBV6-3
CASSWLTSGSTDTQYF
>.|TRBV6-2/TRBV6-3
CASLPRGPMYNEQFF
>.|TRBV20-1
CSARDLGGTSNQPQHF
>few|TRBV10-1
CASSETNEPNTDTQYF
>.|TRBV12-3/TRBV12-4
CASSLGADDYEQYF
>few|TRBV7-9
CASSFGQGMNTEAFF
>many|TRBV12-3/TRBV12-4
CASSRGATLSSYNEQFF